The next 5 T cell receptor beta chains were all read from a single sample in a study of T cell responses to AZD1222 COVID-19 vaccine. The assay was immunoSEQ multiplex PCR, and TCRdb's table has in-frame clones only and misses some. The sample lists over 100,000 clones, roughly 86% occurring once. The sequenced sample was peripheral blood, obtained 28 days after the second AZD1222 dose. The origin of the receptors is an adult who received the AZD1222 COVID-19 vaccine.

This chain uses TRBV10-3 with TRBJ2-2, with a tentative D call TRBD2 (6 bases). The V end lost 7 bases, the J end lost 6 bases, and 9 bases lay between the germline ends. Germline V gives CDR1 ENHRY, CDR2 SYGVKD. The CDR3 runs to 12 residues. The CDR3, as DNA: TGTGCCATCACTGGAGGGCCCGGGGAGCTGTTTTTT. Translating gives CAITGGPGELFF.

The chain carries TRBV30 and TRBJ2-5, with 12 positions matching TRBD2. This CDR3 comprises 13 residues. Trimming removed 5 bases from V and 4 bases from J; junction bases left unmatched: 2. CDR1 GTSNPN and CDR2 SVGIG come from the germline V gene (reference sequence). The CDR3 DNA follows: TGTGCCTGGGGGACTAGCGGGTCAGAGACCCAGTACTTC. Amino acid sequence: CAWGTSGSETQYF.

J is TRBJ1-2 and V is TRBV29-1; D possibly corresponds to TRBD1 (6 bases). This CDR3 comprises 13 residues. Germline CDR1 is SQVTM and CDR2 is ANQGSEA. Between the trimmed V and J ends, which lost 6 bases and 0 bases, there was a span of 11 bases. CDR3 in amino acids: CSVLDRTNYGYTF. The CDR3 bases are TGCAGCGTGCTAGACAGGACTAACTATGGCTACACCTTC.

CDR3 sequence reads: CASSFAGGRETQYF. The CDR3 bases are TGCGCCAGCAGCTTTGCGGGGGGGCGAGAGACCCAGTACTTC. This rearrangement joins TRBV5-1 to TRBJ2-5; 9 bases are shared with TRBD2. There are 14 residues in the CDR3. The germline V gene has CDR1 SGHRS and CDR2 YFSETQ. With V trimmed by 2 bases and J by 4 bases, 3 bases remained unmatched.

This chain connects TRBV9 to TRBJ1-1; maybe TRBD1 (5 bases). V was trimmed by 4 bases and J by 10 bases, leaving 14 bases between them. CDR3 length: 12 amino acids. The germline V gene has CDR1 SGDLS and CDR2 YYNGEE. The CDR3 DNA sequence: TGTGCCAGCAGCAGTAGGTGGGGGAGAGCTTTCTTT. Its protein product is CASSSRWGRAFF.